The source of this T cell receptor (beta chain) is a study of blood T cells in healthy people across ages. Overall study findings and caveats: TCR beta diversity tracked closely with naive T cell percentage.

Notes on this clonotype: What it recognizes is unknown.

Trimming left V 2 bases short and J 3 bases short, with 5 bases between. CDR1 is LGHDT, CDR2 YNNKEL, per germline (reference sequence). This CDR3 has 13 amino acids. It was with a sample-barcoded 5' primer and a J-beta primer mix that a second PCR of about 7 to 12 cycles was run. TCRdb re-called the 5' RACE reads with MiXCR, one entry per CDR3 protein. The table includes roughly 1,500,000 distinct CDR3 sequences, approximately 40% detected once. Sample: blood. The V gene is TRBV3-1, the J gene TRBJ1-5, with D hard to call. The TCR originated in a young woman in good health. The CDR3 sequence is CASSQSTNQPQHF. Here the CDR3 DNA reads TGTGCCAGCAGCCAATCTACCAATCAGCCCCAGCATTTT.